Many counts were recorded for the clone carrying this T cell receptor (beta chain). Its antigen is unknown. Sequencing ends 3 residues short of the CDR3 end; the germline J gene provides the rest. The entry originates in a study of T cell clonality in common variable immunodeficiency. CVID meant reduced serum IgG, IgA and/or IgM plus specific antibody deficiency. Each donor provided roughly 5 to 8 ml of heparinized whole blood. Broader study findings: Fewer deletions and N-nucleotide insertions were reportedly seen in common variable immunodeficiency TCR beta sequences. CVID subjects showed higher TCRbeta clonality than healthy controls.

The table came from immunoSEQ multiplex PCR; TCRdb's copy has only in-frame clones and leaves some out. Recorded here are approximately 20,000 clones, with no singletons, and the ten leading clones hold roughly 2.5%. The CDR3 has 15 amino acids. The V segment lost 5 bases and the J segment 5 bases; nucleotides outside the gene matches: 9. Looked up from germline, CDR1 is DFQATT and CDR2 is SNEGSKA (reference sequence). This clonotype was sampled from a human donor with common variable immunodeficiency. The chain joins TRBV20-1 to TRBJ1-4; TRBD1 aligns across 9 bases. Sequencing was performed on peripheral blood mononuclear cells. The CDR3 sequence is CSAWDRAPTNEKLFF. The DNA read from the CDR3 is TGCAGTGCTTGGGACAGGGCCCCCACAAATGAAAAA.